One T cell receptor beta chain is described in this entry. Its antigen is still unknown. The data originate from a study of identical twins. TCRdb fed the 5' RACE reads into MiXCR, producing one record per CDR3 protein. The repertoire consists of 1.5 million to 2 million distinct CDR3 sequences, with roughly 35% occurring once and the leading ten covering over 0.25%. Whole-study findings and limits: Within monozygotic twins, out-of-frame TCR alpha sharing was underestimated by the models.

The source material was cord blood. The clonotype was recovered from a newborn girl in good health.

The CDR3 DNA follows: TGTGCCAGCAGCTTAGTGTATCCGGCGGGGGGCGAGGGCTATGGCTACACCTTC. The encoded protein is CASSLVYPAGGEGYGYTF. The V call is TRBV7-8, the J call TRBJ1-2, with D possibly matching TRBD1 (6 bases). V lost 1 base and J lost 4, with 22 bases in between. Germline loops: CDR1 SGHVS, CDR2 FQNEAQ. The CDR3 has 18 residues. Drawing the rest from reference TRBV7-8 and TRBJ1-2, the complete variable domain is GAGVSQSPRYKVAKRGQDVALRCDPISGHVSLFWYQQALGQGPEFLTYFQNEAQLDKSGLPSDRFFAERPEGSVSTLKIQRTQQEDSAVYLCASSLVYPAGGEGYGYTFGSGTRLTVV.